This T cell receptor beta chain was identified during a study of immune cell composition in non-small cell lung cancer. Findings and caveats of the study: No significant correlation existed between pack-years smoked and tumour clonality.

The assay was immunoSEQ multiplex PCR, and TCRdb's table has in-frame clones only and misses some. The sample lists about 6,600 clones; about four fifths were seen once. This clone has a handful of counts. Its target is unknown. This CDR3 region has 19 residues. Germline CDR1 and CDR2: SGHAT and FQNNGV. The V gene lost 5 bases and the J gene lost 6 bases, with 26 bases spanning the gap. This TCR was sampled from a human donor with non-small cell lung cancer. The V gene is TRBV11-2, the J gene TRBJ1-6; D possibly corresponds to TRBD1 (6 bases). The sample comprised lung tumor tissue. This chain's CDR3 is CASSTRSVTGLGSNSPLHF. CDR3 in DNA: TGTGCCAGCAGCACCCGAAGCGTTACAGGGTTAGGGAGTAATTCACCCCTCCACTTT. Together with reference TRBV11-2 and TRBJ1-6, the CDR3 gives the full variable domain: EAGVAQSPRYKIIEKRQSVAFWCNPISGHATLYWYQQILGQGPKLLIQFQNNGVVDDSQLPKDRFSAERLKGVDSTLKIQPAKLEDSAVYLCASSTRSVTGLGSNSPLHFGNGTRLTVT.